One sample yielded the 9 T cell receptor beta chains listed below, sequenced in a study of T cell responses to AZD1222 COVID-19 vaccine. Using immunoSEQ multiplex PCR, the repertoire was profiled, and TCRdb retains in-frame clones only, with some absent. The sample carries about 69,000 clones, 80% recorded once. Sequenced here: peripheral blood, sampled 28 days after the second AZD1222 dose. All receptors derive from an adult who received the AZD1222 COVID-19 vaccine.

The chain couples TRBV11-1 to TRBJ1-2; possible D gene TRBD1, 5 bases. V was clipped by 6 bases and J by 4 bases, with 18 bases between them. This CDR3 has 15 residues. The germline V gene encodes CDR1 SGHAT and CDR2 FQDESV (reference sequence). The CDR3 DNA reads TGTGCCAGCAGTATCGACAGCCATCTAAGCTATGGCTACACCTTC. Its translation is CASSIDSHLSYGYTF.

The chain has TRBV6-2 or TRBV6-3 and TRBJ2-3; 9 bases align to TRBD2. Germline V gene sequence: CDR1 MNHEY, CDR2 SVGEGT. The CDR3 consists of 17 residues. Trimming removed 5 bases from V and 2 bases from J; junction bases left unmatched: 11. CDR3 coding DNA: TGTGCCAGCAGTGGCGGGGGGGCGACCCTCTACACAGATACGCAGTATTTT. Residues: CASSGGGATLYTDTQYF.

The V and J genes are TRBV7-2 and TRBJ2-1; 8 positions agree with TRBD2. With V trimmed by 3 bases and J by 7 bases, 5 bases remained unmatched. Looked up from germline, CDR1 is SGHTA and CDR2 is FQGNSA. CDR3 length equals 14 residues. DNA for the CDR3: TGTGCCAGCAGCTTGGGACTAGTGAGTAATGAGCAGTTCTTC. Translating it yields CASSLGLVSNEQFF.

The chain recombines TRBV7-8 with TRBJ2-7; no definite D call. The V and J ends lost 4 bases and 3 bases respectively, with 16 bases between them. The V gene's germline CDR1 is SGHVS and CDR2 FQNEAQ. The CDR3 runs 15 residues. The chain's CDR3 is CASSSYMSVVYEQYF. CDR3 nucleotide sequence: TGTGCCAGCAGCTCCTATATGAGCGTAGTCTACGAGCAGTACTTC.

This clone showed up just a few times. The chain is built from TRBV6-2 or TRBV6-3 and TRBJ2-5, with a possible D match to TRBD1 (6 bases). V was trimmed by 6 bases and J by 3 bases, leaving 20 bases between them. CDR3 length: 16 residues. Germline CDR1 and CDR2: MNHEY and SVGEGT. The CDR3 sequence: CASSRIQPGQKETQYF. The CDR3, as DNA: TGTGCCAGCAGCCGAATTCAACCGGGACAAAAAGAGACCCAGTACTTC.

V gene TRBV12-3 or TRBV12-4 combines with J gene TRBJ1-1; 7 positions agree with TRBD1. Trimming cost V 5 bases and J 5 bases; bases outside gene matches: 5. This CDR3 has 13 amino acids. CDR3 in DNA: TGTGCCAGCAGTCTAAGGGGGCGGACTGAAGCTTTCTTT. Protein: CASSLRGRTEAFF.

The chain employs TRBV2 and TRBJ2-3; D is undetermined. The CDR3 consists of 12 residues. V shed 1 base and J shed 7 bases, with 6 bases lying between them. Germline V CDR1 and CDR2: SNHLY, FYNNEI. The CDR3 reads CASSEGGNTQYF. The CDR3 nucleotides are TGTGCCAGCAGTGAAGGGGGTAATACGCAGTATTTT.

This sequence joins TRBV3-1 (or the pseudogene TRBV3-2) and TRBJ2-3, with D hard to call. The CDR3 is 15 amino acids. The V gene's germline CDR1 is LGHDT and CDR2 YNNKEL (reference sequence). The germline V and J ends were trimmed by 3 bases and 3 bases, with 13 bases remaining between them. The CDR3 sequence is CASSHEWFNTDTQYF. CDR3 coding DNA: TGTGCCAGCAGCCACGAGTGGTTTAATACAGATACGCAGTATTTT.

This clone has a handful of counts. The J gene is TRBJ1-2, the V gene TRBV6-5, with D possibly being TRBD1 (5 bases). CDR1 and CDR2 (germline): MNHEY, SVGAGI. V lost 6 bases, J lost 3 bases, and 14 bases lay in between. CDR3 length equals 14 residues. The chain's CDR3 is CASRAAGGDYGYTF. The CDR3 DNA reads as TGTGCCAGCAGGGCCGCGGGGGGGGACTATGGCTACACCTTC.